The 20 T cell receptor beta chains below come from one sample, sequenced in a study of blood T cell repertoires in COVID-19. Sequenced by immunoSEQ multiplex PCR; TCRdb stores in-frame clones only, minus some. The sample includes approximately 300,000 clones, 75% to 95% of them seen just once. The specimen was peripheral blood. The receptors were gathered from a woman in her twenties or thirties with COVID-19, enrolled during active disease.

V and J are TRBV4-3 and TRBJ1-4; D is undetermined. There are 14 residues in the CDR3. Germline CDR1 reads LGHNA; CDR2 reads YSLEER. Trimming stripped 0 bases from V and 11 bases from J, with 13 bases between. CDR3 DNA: TGCGCCAGCAGCCAAGATTTCGATGGGAGGAAACTGTTTTTT. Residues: CASSQDFDGRKLFF.

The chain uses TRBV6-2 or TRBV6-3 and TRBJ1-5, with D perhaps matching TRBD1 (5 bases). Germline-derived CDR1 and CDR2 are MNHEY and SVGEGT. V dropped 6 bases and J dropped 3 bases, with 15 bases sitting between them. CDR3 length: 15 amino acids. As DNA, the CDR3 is TGTGCCAGCAGCTTATTTACAGGTTCCAATCAGCCCCAGCATTTT. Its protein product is CASSLFTGSNQPQHF.

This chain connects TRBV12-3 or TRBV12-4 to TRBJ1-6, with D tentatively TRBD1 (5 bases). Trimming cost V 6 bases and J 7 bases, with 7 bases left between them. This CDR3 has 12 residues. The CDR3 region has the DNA TGTGCCAGCAGCCGACAGAATTCACCCCTCCACTTT. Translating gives CASSRQNSPLHF.

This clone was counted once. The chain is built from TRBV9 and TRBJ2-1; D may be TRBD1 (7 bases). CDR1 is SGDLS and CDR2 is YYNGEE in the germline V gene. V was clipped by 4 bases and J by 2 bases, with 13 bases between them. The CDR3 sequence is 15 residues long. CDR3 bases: TGTGCCAGCAGCCTGGGCGGGACAGCCTACAATGAGCAGTTCTTC. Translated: CASSLGGTAYNEQFF. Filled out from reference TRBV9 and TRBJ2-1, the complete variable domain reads DSGVTQTPKHLITATGQRVTLRCSPRSGDLSVYWYQQSLDQGLQFLIQYYNGEERAKGNILERFSAQQFPDLHSELNLSSLELGDSALYFCASSLGGTAYNEQFFGPGTRLTVL.

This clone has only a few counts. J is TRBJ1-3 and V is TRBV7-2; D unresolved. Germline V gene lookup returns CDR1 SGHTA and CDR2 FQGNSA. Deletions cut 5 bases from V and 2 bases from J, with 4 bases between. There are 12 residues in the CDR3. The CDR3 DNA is TGTGCCAGCAGCCATCCTGGAAACACCATATATTTT. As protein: CASSHPGNTIYF.

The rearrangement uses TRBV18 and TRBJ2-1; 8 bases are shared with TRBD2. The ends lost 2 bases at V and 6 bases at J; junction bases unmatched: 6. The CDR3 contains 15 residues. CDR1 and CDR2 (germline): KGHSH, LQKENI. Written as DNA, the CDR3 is TGTGCCAGCTCACCAACGACTAGCGACCCCAATGAGCAGTTCTTC. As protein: CASSPTTSDPNEQFF.

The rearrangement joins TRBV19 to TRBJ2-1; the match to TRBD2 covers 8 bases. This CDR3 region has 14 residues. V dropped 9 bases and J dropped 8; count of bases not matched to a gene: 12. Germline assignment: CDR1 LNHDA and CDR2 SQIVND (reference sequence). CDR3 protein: CASSLAASVDEQFF. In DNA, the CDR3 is TGTGCCAGCTCACTAGCGGCGAGTGTGGATGAGCAGTTCTTC.

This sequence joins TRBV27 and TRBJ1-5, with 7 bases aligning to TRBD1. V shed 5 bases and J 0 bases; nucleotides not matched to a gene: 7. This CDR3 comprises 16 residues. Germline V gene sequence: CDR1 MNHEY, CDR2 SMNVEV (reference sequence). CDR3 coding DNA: TGTGCCAGCAGTCCGAGGGACAGTACTAGCAATCAGCCCCAGCATTTT. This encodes CASSPRDSTSNQPQHF.

For the CDR3, the DNA is TGTGCCAGCAGTGAACCCGAATTCCTGACAGGGTTCACCGGGGAGCTGTTTTTT. Translated, it gives CASSEPEFLTGFTGELFF. The V and J genes are TRBV25-1 and TRBJ2-2; 7 bases agree with TRBD1. The CDR3 is 18 residues long. The J segment lost 4 bases and the V segment lost 2 bases, leaving 13 bases of the junction unmatched. Germline values: CDR1 MGHDK, CDR2 SYGVNS.

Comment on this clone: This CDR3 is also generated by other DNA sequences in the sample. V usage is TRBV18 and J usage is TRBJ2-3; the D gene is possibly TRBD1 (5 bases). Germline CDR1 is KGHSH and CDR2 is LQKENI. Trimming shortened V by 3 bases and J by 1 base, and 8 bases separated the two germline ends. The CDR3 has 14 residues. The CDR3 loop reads CASSPGRGTDTQYF. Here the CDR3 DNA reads TGTGCCAGCTCACCGGGCAGGGGCACAGATACGCAGTATTTT. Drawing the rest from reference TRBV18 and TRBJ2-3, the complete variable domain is NAGVMQNPRHLVRRRGQEARLRCSPMKGHSHVYWYRQLPEEGLKFMVYLQKENIIDESGMPKERFSAEFPKEGPSILRIQQVVRGDSAAYFCASSPGRGTDTQYFGPGTRLTVL.

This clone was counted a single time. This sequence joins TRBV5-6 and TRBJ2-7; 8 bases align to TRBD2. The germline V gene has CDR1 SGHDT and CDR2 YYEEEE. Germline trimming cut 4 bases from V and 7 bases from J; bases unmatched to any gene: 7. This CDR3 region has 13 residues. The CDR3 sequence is CASSPRGGGEQYF. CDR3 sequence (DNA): TGTGCCAGCAGCCCTCGGGGGGGTGGGGAGCAGTACTTC.

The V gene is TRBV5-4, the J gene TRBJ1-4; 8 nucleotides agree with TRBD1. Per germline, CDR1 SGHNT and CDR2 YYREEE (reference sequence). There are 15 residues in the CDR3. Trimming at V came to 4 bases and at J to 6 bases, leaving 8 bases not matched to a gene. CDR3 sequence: CASSIGRGRDEKLFF. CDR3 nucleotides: TGTGCCAGCAGCATAGGCAGGGGGCGCGATGAAAAACTGTTTTTT.

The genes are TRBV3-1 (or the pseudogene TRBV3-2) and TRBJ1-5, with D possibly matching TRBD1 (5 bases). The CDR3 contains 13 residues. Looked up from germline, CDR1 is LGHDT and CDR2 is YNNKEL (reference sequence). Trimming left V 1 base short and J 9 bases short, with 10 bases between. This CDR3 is CASSQVRGGPQHF. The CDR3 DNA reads TGTGCCAGCAGCCAAGTGAGGGGAGGGCCCCAGCATTTT.

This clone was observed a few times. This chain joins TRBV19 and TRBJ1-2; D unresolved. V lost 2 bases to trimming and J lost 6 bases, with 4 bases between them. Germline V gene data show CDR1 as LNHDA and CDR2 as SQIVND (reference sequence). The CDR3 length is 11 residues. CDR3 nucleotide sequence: TGTGCCAGTAGTATATCTGATGGCTACACCTTC. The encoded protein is CASSISDGYTF.

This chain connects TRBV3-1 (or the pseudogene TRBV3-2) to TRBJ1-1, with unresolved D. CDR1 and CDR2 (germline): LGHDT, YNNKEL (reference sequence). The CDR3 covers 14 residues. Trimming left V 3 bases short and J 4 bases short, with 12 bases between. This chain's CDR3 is CASSHWREGTEAFF. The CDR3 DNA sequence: TGTGCCAGCAGCCATTGGCGGGAAGGCACTGAAGCTTTCTTT.

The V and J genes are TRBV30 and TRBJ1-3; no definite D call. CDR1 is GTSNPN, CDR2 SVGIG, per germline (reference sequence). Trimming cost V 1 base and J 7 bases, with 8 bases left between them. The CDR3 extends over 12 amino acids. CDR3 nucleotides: TGTGCCTGGAGTGGACCGGGTAACACCATATATTTT. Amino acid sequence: CAWSGPGNTIYF.

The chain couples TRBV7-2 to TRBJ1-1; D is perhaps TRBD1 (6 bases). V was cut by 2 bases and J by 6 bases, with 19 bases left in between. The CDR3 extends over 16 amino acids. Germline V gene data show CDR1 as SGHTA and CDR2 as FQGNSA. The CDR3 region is CASSLNGGGASSEAFF. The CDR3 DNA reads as TGTGCCAGCAGCTTAAACGGCGGGGGGGCCAGCTCTGAAGCTTTCTTT.

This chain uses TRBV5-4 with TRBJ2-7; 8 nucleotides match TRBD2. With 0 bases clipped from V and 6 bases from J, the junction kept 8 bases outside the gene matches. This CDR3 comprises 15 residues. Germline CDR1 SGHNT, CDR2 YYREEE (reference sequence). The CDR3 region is CASSLGTGTRSEQYF. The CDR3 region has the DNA TGTGCCAGCAGCTTGGGTACCGGGACTAGGTCCGAGCAGTACTTC.

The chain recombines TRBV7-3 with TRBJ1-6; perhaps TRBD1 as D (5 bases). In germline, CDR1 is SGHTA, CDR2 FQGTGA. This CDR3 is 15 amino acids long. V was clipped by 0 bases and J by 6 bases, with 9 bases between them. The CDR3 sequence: CASSLTGGSNSPLHF. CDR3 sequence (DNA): TGTGCCAGCAGCTTAACGGGGGGAAGTAATTCACCCCTCCACTTT.

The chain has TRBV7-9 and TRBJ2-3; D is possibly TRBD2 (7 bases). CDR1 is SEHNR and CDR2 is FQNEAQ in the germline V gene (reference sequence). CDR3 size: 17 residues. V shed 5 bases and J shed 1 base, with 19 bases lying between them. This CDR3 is CASSLLGGGPGTDTQYF. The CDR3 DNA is TGTGCCAGCAGCCTATTAGGGGGAGGGCCAGGCACAGATACGCAGTATTTT.